The rows below give T cell receptor beta chains drawn from one sample of a study of cytomegalovirus exposure and HLA in healthy donors. Clones were read by immunoSEQ multiplex PCR, and TCRdb kept only the in-frame ones, dropping some. Among 130,000 or so clones listed, around four fifths were seen once. Material for sequencing was PBMCs. Receptors originate from a woman aged 35 to 49 in good health and CMV-seronegative. The CDR3 runs from the conserved cysteine through the conserved F or W.

v_gene,CDR3aa
TRBV18,CASSTGGSNEKLFF
TRBV27,CASSFGQRGYTEAFF
TRBV19,CASSPQGAIRNYEQYF
TRBV13,CASSFDRVTEAFF
TRBV6-5,CASSARGEQYF
TRBV7-9,CASSLARTGDGYTF
TRBV6-6,CASSYALGGSGYEQYF
TRBV5-6,CASSLARDRAEKLFF
TRBV6-6,CASSYGIGVEQFF
TRBV7-2,CASSRAILDRGRRTEAFF
TRBV19,CASSAPWTGSASPLHF
TRBV28,CASSRGGREEKLFF
TRBV5-1,CASRLAGGETQYF
TRBV27,CASPRLGRGGASNEQFF
TRBV4-2,CASSQDYAGRNEQYF
TRBV10-3,CASGQPPTGELFF
TRBV5-1,CASSFLAGVNTEAFF
TRBV7-9,CASSLDGSGLETIYF
TRBV2,CASSRGTALSYEQYF
TRBV7-2,CASSRQQGAVEKLFF
TRBV9,CASTQRLGGGDGYTF
TRBV5-1,CASSSLGVSGGYNEQFF
TRBV19,CASSIALAGASGDTQYF
TRBV30,CAWLQGGNEQFF
TRBV4-2,CASSQDPSGGTSQYF
TRBV7-2,CASSLRGTGAFYNEQFF
TRBV10-3,CAISRDRGKGEAFF
TRBV5-8,CASSGQGRNYGYTF
TRBV4-3,CASSQEADRDTEAFF
TRBV28,CASSPGQGRTEAFF
TRBV6-1,CASRAGVMNTEAFF
TRBV5-1,CASSVRTANTEAFF
TRBV4-3,CASSHPAGMVNTGELFF
TRBV9,CASSPSGGHTDTQYF
TRBV7-3,CASSLRGPGEAFF
TRBV7-3,CASSLLGQGVGELFF
TRBV6-5,CASSSRTGDQPQHF
TRBV7-3,CASSATQTSTGELFF
TRBV27,CATHPYGTSTDTQYF
TRBV30,CAWNRSPGGGYTF
TRBV11-2,CASSSGQGGNQPQHF
TRBV28,CASSLIGTENYGYTF
TRBV6-5,CASSTTGAEAFF
TRBV5-1,CASGKGQGAEKAFF
TRBV4-3,CASSQWGGSGELFF
TRBV5-1,CASSPGGAGNTIYF
TRBV7-9,CSSSRDGAEAFF
TRBV11-2,CASSLVGGDGVANEKLFF
TRBV4-3,CASSREGVGDTEAFF
TRBV11-1,CASSLAFGVATEAFF
TRBV6-5,CASSGQGSGNTIYF